This entry concerns a single T cell receptor (beta chain). Its antigen is as yet unknown. The CDR3 loop spans 15 amino acids. V was cut by 1 base and J by 7 bases, with 13 bases left in between. The germline V gene has CDR1 SGHTA and CDR2 FQGTGA. The primer mix had 60 Vbeta and 13 Jbeta primers. Method: immunoSEQ multiplex PCR; TCRdb's copy keeps in-frame clones and lacks some. The top ten clones hold less than 8% of a sample with about 180,000 clones, about 79% of them seen once. This entry belongs to a study of cytomegalovirus exposure and HLA in healthy donors. Overall study findings and caveats: TCR sequences were mostly rare, though some public TCRs occurred in many donors. Prior analysis indicated that the majority of TCR beta V segments exhibited productivity approximately 87% or approximately 30% of the time.

The receptor was isolated from a man between 40 and 49 years old in good health and CMV-seropositive. The chain uses TRBV7-3 and TRBJ2-2; D may be TRBD2 (6 bases). Specimen: PBMCs. This CDR3 is CASSLSGTHGGELFF. CDR3 DNA: TGTGCCAGCAGCTTAAGCGGGACCCACGGCGGGGAGCTGTTTTTT. Variable domain in full (rest from reference TRBV7-3 and TRBJ2-2): GAGVSQTPSNKVTEKGKYVELRCDPISGHTALYWYRQSLGQGPEFLIYFQGTGAADDSGLPNDRFFAVRPEGSVSTLKIQRTERGDSAVYLCASSLSGTHGGELFFGEGSRLTVL.